The 10 T cell receptor beta chains presented below share a single source sample, sequenced in a study of STAT5B mutations in CD4+ large granular lymphocyte leukemia. Produced via immunoSEQ multiplex PCR; TCRdb's table is partial and in-frame only. The sample has around 30,000 clones, 65% to 75% seen once. Specimen: CD4+ T cells from blood buffy coats. The receptors shown here come from a human donor in good health.

The gene calls are TRBV7-2 and TRBJ2-3, with 8 bases matching TRBD2. This CDR3 has 15 amino acids. CDR1 SGHTA and CDR2 FQGNSA come from the germline V gene. Unmatched junction bases numbered 8, after V lost 5 bases and J lost 4 bases. The CDR3 here is CASSRGQRESDTQYF. CDR3 bases: TGTGCCAGCAGCCGGGGGCAGCGGGAGTCAGATACGCAGTATTTT.

Comment on this clone: Within the sample, other DNA sequences also encode this same CDR3. The J gene is TRBJ2-5, the V gene TRBV4-1; 11 bases fit TRBD2. Germline V gene data show CDR1 as MGHRA and CDR2 as YSYEKL. Trimming took 3 bases from V and 5 from J; bases not matched to a gene: 11. CDR3 length equals 17 residues. The CDR3 reads CASSQGGSGRAEETQYF. CDR3 DNA sequence: TGCGCCAGCAGCCAGGGAGGTAGCGGGAGGGCCGAGGAGACCCAGTACTTC.

The V call is TRBV7-8, the J call TRBJ1-5; D might be TRBD1 (5 bases). The CDR3 is 15 amino acids. Germline CDR1 reads SGHVS; CDR2 reads FQNEAQ. Trimming pared 3 bases from V and 2 bases from J, leaving 11 bases between. CDR3 nucleotides: TGTGCCAGCAGCTTGGGGGTGTTGGGCAATCAGCCCCAGCATTTT. It is translated as CASSLGVLGNQPQHF.

J is TRBJ2-3 and V is TRBV7-2; 13 nucleotides align to TRBD2. Germline V gene data show CDR1 as SGHTA and CDR2 as FQGNSA. J lost 5 bases, V lost 4 bases, and 6 bases had no gene match. This CDR3 comprises 16 residues. This chain's CDR3 is CASSSGLAGLRDTQYF. CDR3 nucleotides: TGTGCCAGCAGCTCGGGACTAGCGGGATTAAGAGATACGCAGTATTTT. The whole variable domain, filled in from reference TRBV7-2 and TRBJ2-3, reads GAGVSQSPSNKVTEKGKDVELRCDPISGHTALYWYRQSLGQGLEFLIYFQGNSAPDKSGLPSDRFSAERTGGSVSTLTIQRTQQEDSAVYLCASSSGLAGLRDTQYFGPGTRLTVL.

The gene calls are TRBV11-2 and TRBJ1-2; 10 positions match TRBD1. The CDR3 extends over 16 amino acids. V lost 5 bases and J lost 7; bases outside the gene matches: 13. Germline CDR1 and CDR2: SGHAT and FQNNGV. Here the CDR3 DNA reads TGTGCCAGCAGCCGTGACAGGGGGCTAGGTCCTGCTGGCTACACCTTC. Its protein product is CASSRDRGLGPAGYTF.

V usage is TRBV5-1 and J usage is TRBJ2-1; either TRBD1 or TRBD2 may supply D (5 bases each). This CDR3 region has 12 residues. The V and J ends lost 0 bases and 12 bases respectively, with 10 bases between them. Germline V gene data show CDR1 as SGHRS and CDR2 as YFSETQ. CDR3 bases: TGCGCCAGCAGCTTGGATGGGGACGGGCAGTTCTTC. It yields the protein CASSLDGDGQFF.

The chain joins TRBV6-1 to TRBJ2-5, with TRBD2 identical over 8 bases. The junction had 11 bases not matched to a gene; V was cut back by 3 bases and J by 5 bases. The CDR3 has 16 amino acids. CDR1 is MNHNS, CDR2 SASEGT, per germline. CDR3 residues: CASSDPTPGGGETQYF. CDR3 coding DNA: TGTGCCAGCAGTGACCCGACACCGGGAGGGGGGGAGACCCAGTACTTC.

V and J are TRBV9 and TRBJ1-6, with no clear D. V was cut by 0 bases and J by 7 bases, with 8 bases left in between. Germline V gives CDR1 SGDLS, CDR2 YYNGEE. The CDR3 is 14 residues long. For the CDR3, the DNA is TGTGCCAGCAGCGTAGTGTCAGACAATTCACCCCTCCACTTT. Translated: CASSVVSDNSPLHF.

This chain connects TRBV5-1 to TRBJ2-2; unclear D gene. Germline lookup yields CDR1 SGHRS and CDR2 YFSETQ. V was pared by 4 bases and J by 5 bases, with 15 bases between. There are 15 residues in the CDR3. The CDR3 sequence: CASSPEAFGTGELFF. In DNA form, the CDR3 reads TGCGCCAGCAGCCCCGAGGCCTTTGGAACCGGGGAGCTGTTTTTT.

This chain joins TRBV11-3 and TRBJ2-7; 10 nucleotides line up with TRBD2. Trimming took 0 bases from V and 2 from J; bases not matched to a gene: 13. CDR3 length equals 19 residues. Germline loops: CDR1 SGHNT, CDR2 YENEEA. CDR3 sequence: CASSLDQKQTSGTTYEQYF. The CDR3 region has the DNA TGTGCCAGCAGCTTAGATCAGAAACAAACTAGCGGGACCACCTACGAGCAGTACTTC.